Here is one T cell receptor beta chain with its context. The antigen this receptor binds is unknown. No quality values exist for individual bases; no much larger clone is one base distant. Trimming at the junction amounts to 5 bases on V and 5 bases on J, and the germline ends lie 12 bases apart. CDR3 length: 13 amino acids, cysteine to phenylalanine. Solely the CDR3 DNA is kept, with 39 bases framed from the first base. The CDR1 and CDR2 encoded by the germline V gene (reference sequence) are PRHDT and FYEKMQ. The data stem from a study of cytomegalovirus exposure and HLA in healthy donors (dated by TCRdb to the late 2010s). In terms of the full investigation: According to a later analysis, the roughly 120 validation repertoires were produced on the same platform as the 666 repertoires of the first cohort. The study was designed to test whether signatures of past pathogen exposure could be identified by cataloging public T cell receptors. A separate validation cohort of roughly 120 different subjects was used in addition to the 666-subject first cohort. To predict cytomegalovirus infection status, the study brought together high-throughput TCR immunosequencing, statistical association of individual TCRs with disease status, and machine learning.

The library was built by means of the immunoSEQ multiplex PCR assay. The authors' analysis ran thus. A statistical classification framework was built to diagnose cytomegalovirus status from the catalog of TCR beta chain sequences. The clones in this table, taken by TCRdb from immuneACCESS, are in-frame only. Not every clone is retained; where verified, under half of the shortfall comes from an unresolved V gene, and the cause of the rest is unknown. Clonal size and the V and J genes are those of that table, whereas D and trimming came from the DNA. The sample records hundreds of thousands of clones, about 87% of which are singletons. 2.6% of the sample rests with the top ten. The donors belonged to the validation cohort of about 120 subjects, which was separate from the approximately 700-subject first cohort. Overall results and qualifications from the work: A later analysis lacked HLA typing for the validation cohort, so it scored co-occurrence in that cohort across all 110 or so repertoires. The classifier was reported to diagnose cytomegalovirus status with high specificity and sensitivity in both the original and validation cohorts. A later analysis found that TCRs clustered in the first cohort also tended to co-occur in the roughly 120 validation repertoires, with roughly 95% of cluster scores above 0. In vitro tests confirmed that a few of the cytomegalovirus-associated TCR beta chains recognize cytomegalovirus antigens. Across donors, most TCR sequences were observed very rarely, whereas some public TCRs were present in many individuals. The authors suggested that the approach could potentially be generalized to other disease states and immunological phenotypes. The study gave a list of around 170 TCR beta chains associated with cytomegalovirus.

The receptor chain draws on TRBV13 and TRBJ2-5, with TRBD2 tentatively as D gene (5 bases match). The origin of this receptor is a man younger than 35 in good health and CMV-seronegative. Sequenced: PBMCs. The CDR3 protein is CASSGSRAETQYF. The DNA reads as follows: TGTGCCAGCAGCGGGAGTAGGGCTGAGACCCAGTACTTC. The CDR3 plus the reference TRBV13 and TRBJ2-5 genes for the other parts give the full variable domain: AAGVIQSPRHLIKEKRETATLKCYPIPRHDTVYWYQQGPGQDPQFLISFYEKMQSDKGSIPDRFSAQQFSDYHSELNMSSLELGDSALYFCASSGSRAETQYFGPGTRLLVL.